This entry lists 26 T cell receptor beta chains sequenced from one sample in a study of human thymus T cells (dated by TCRdb to 2018 to 2020). The thymus tissue came from surgical resects taken out during corrective cardiac surgery. The library was generated by the immunoSEQ multiplex PCR assay. In its TCRdb copy, this immuneACCESS table keeps in-frame sequences only and misses some clones. Where compared with another copy, unresolved V genes explain less than half of these, and the others have no known cause. Present in this sample are about 130,000 clones, around 96% of which were seen just once. The leading ten clones occupy roughly 0.024% of the sample. The sample taken for sequencing was thymus tissue. These receptors all stem from a boy in the first two years of life with a congenital heart defect but otherwise immunologically healthy.

The genes are TRBV7-2 and TRBJ2-4; no clear D gene. Germline assignment: CDR1 SGHTA and CDR2 FQGNSA. This CDR3 region has 18 residues. Trimming took 5 bases from V and 0 from J, leaving 20 bases between them. CDR3 nucleotide sequence: TGTGCCAGCAGCCCCAAATTGTCCAGGACCATAGCCAAAAACATTCAGTACTTC. It codes for CASSPKLSRTIAKNIQYF.

The J gene is TRBJ2-5, the V gene TRBV27; no firm D call. CDR3 length equals 9 residues. The germline gives CDR1 MNHEY, CDR2 SMNVEV (reference sequence). V lost 6 bases and J lost 4, with 0 bases in between. This chain's CDR3 is CASRETQYF. For the CDR3, the DNA is TGTGCCAGCAGAGAGACCCAGTACTTC.

This chain connects TRBV5-8 to TRBJ1-5; TRBD1 agrees at 10 bases. This CDR3 is 15 amino acids long. CDR1 and CDR2 from the germline V gene are SGHTS and YDEGEE. With V trimmed by 2 bases and J by 6 bases, 5 bases remained unmatched. Here the CDR3 reads CASSLRDRGSQPQHF. The CDR3 coding sequence is TGTGCCAGCAGCTTACGGGACAGGGGTAGTCAGCCCCAGCATTTT.

V usage is TRBV28 and J usage is TRBJ2-3, with 7 bases lining up with TRBD2. This CDR3 is 15 amino acids long. V trimming: 3 bases; J trimming: 10 bases; junction bases outside the gene matches: 13. The germline V gene has CDR1 MDHEN and CDR2 SYDVKM. The CDR3 bases are TGTGCCAGCAGTTTTCGAAGACCTGGCGGGGGAGCGCAGTATTTT. This sequence encodes CASSFRRPGGGAQYF.

V is TRBV6-1 and J is TRBJ2-3; D is ambiguous. Trimming left V 5 bases short and J 0 bases short, with 3 bases between. Looked up from germline, CDR1 is MNHNS and CDR2 is SASEGT. This CDR3 is built from 12 residues. The CDR3 spells CASSWSTDTQYF. The CDR3 DNA sequence: TGTGCCAGCAGTTGGAGCACAGATACGCAGTATTTT.

The chain joins TRBV9 to TRBJ2-2; 8 bases match TRBD2. V lost 4 bases, J lost 6 bases, and 8 bases stayed unmatched. The V gene's germline CDR1 is SGDLS and CDR2 YYNGEE. The CDR3 consists of 15 residues. The CDR3 reads CASSTGTREAGELFF. In DNA, the CDR3 is TGTGCCAGCAGCACCGGGACTAGGGAGGCCGGGGAGCTGTTTTTT.

The chain employs TRBV29-1 and TRBJ1-5; a weak D match, TRBD1 (5 bases). Per the germline V gene, CDR1 is SQVTM and CDR2 is ANQGSEA. There are 13 residues in the CDR3. Trimming cost V 6 bases and J 6 bases, with 15 bases left between them. The CDR3 here is CSVLDRLGQPQHF. The CDR3 coding sequence is TGCAGCGTCCTCGACAGACTGGGTCAGCCCCAGCATTTT.

This sequence joins TRBV10-2 and TRBJ2-1; TRBD1 aligns across 8 bases. CDR3 size: 13 residues. Trimming took 6 bases from V and 8 from J; bases not matched to a gene: 6. Germline-derived CDR1 and CDR2 are WSHSY and SAAADI. Here the CDR3 DNA reads TGCGCCAGCAGAGAGACAGGGGCCTATGAGCAGTTCTTC. It codes for CASRETGAYEQFF.

This clone was seen a handful of times. The rearrangement joins TRBV5-4 to TRBJ1-2; no clear D. Germline values: CDR1 SGHNT, CDR2 YYREEE (reference sequence). The CDR3 runs to 14 residues. The V end was cut by 0 bases, the J end by 2 bases, with 8 bases between. The CDR3 DNA is TGTGCCAGCAGCTTGGCGGCTCACAACTATGGCTACACCTTC. This encodes CASSLAAHNYGYTF.

The chain recombines TRBV27 with TRBJ1-6, with no clear D. Germline V gene sequence: CDR1 MNHEY, CDR2 SMNVEV (reference sequence). Trimming removed 3 bases from V and 5 bases from J, with 8 bases in between. The CDR3 is 14 amino acids. This chain's CDR3 is CASSLRRDNSPLHF. CDR3 sequence (DNA): TGTGCCAGCAGTTTGAGACGGGATAATTCACCCCTCCACTTT.

This clone was observed a single time. This chain links TRBV7-2 with TRBJ2-5; 8 bases map to TRBD2. This CDR3 spans 15 amino acids. Germline V gene sequence: CDR1 SGHTA, CDR2 FQGNSA. The V gene end was trimmed by 1 base and the J gene end by 2 bases; junction bases not matched to a gene: 3. DNA for the CDR3: TGTGCCAGCAGCTTAGACGGGGGGGTACAAGAGACCCAGTACTTC. Translation gives CASSLDGGVQETQYF.

The genes are TRBV27 and TRBJ2-3; possibly TRBD2 for D (5 bases). The germline V gene encodes CDR1 MNHEY and CDR2 SMNVEV (reference sequence). The CDR3 has 16 amino acids. The V end was cut by 2 bases, the J end by 2 bases, with 14 bases between. CDR3 loop: CASSLVSGKHTDTQYF. The DNA for the CDR3 is TGTGCCAGCAGTTTAGTGAGCGGCAAACACACAGATACGCAGTATTTT.

The gene calls are TRBV5-1 and TRBJ1-1; TRBD1 is a possible D gene (6 bases). The CDR3 is 15 residues long. Germline CDR1 reads SGHRS; CDR2 reads YFSETQ. Trimming removed 5 bases from V and 10 bases from J, with 24 bases in between. CDR3 residues: CASSHCAGVGCRAFF. CDR3 nucleotides: TGCGCCAGCAGTCATTGTGCAGGGGTAGGATGTAGAGCTTTCTTT.

The chain recombines TRBV6-5 with TRBJ1-4; 9 bases match TRBD1. Losses at the gene ends were 4 bases for V and 4 bases for J; bases not matched to a gene: 4. From germline, CDR1 is MNHEY and CDR2 SVGAGI. This CDR3 is built from 15 residues. CDR3: CASSFRDRVNEKLFF. In nucleotides, the CDR3 is TGTGCCAGCAGTTTCCGGGACAGGGTTAATGAAAAACTGTTTTTT.

In nucleotides, the CDR3 is TGTGCCAGTAGTATAGGTGCCACTGAAGCTTTCTTT. Residues: CASSIGATEAFF. The chain links TRBV19 to TRBJ1-1; unclear D gene. V lost 1 base, J lost 4 bases, and 4 bases lay in between. The CDR3 extends over 12 amino acids. Looked up from germline, CDR1 is LNHDA and CDR2 is SQIVND (reference sequence).

The V and J genes are TRBV9 and TRBJ1-2, with D possibly matching TRBD1 (6 bases). Germline lookup yields CDR1 SGDLS and CDR2 YYNGEE. The CDR3 is 15 residues long. V was trimmed by 3 bases and J by 7 bases, leaving 19 bases between them. The CDR3 coding sequence is TGTGCCAGCAGCGATCGAAGGGGGAAGTACTTTGGCTACACCTTC. Translation gives CASSDRRGKYFGYTF.

J is TRBJ2-3 and V is TRBV5-4, with 11 bases that match TRBD2. After removal of 1 base from V and 3 bases from J, the junction contained 7 bases not matched to a gene. Germline-derived CDR1 and CDR2 are SGHNT and YYREEE (reference sequence). The length of the CDR3 is 17 residues. The CDR3: CASSLSATSGETDTQYF. CDR3 bases: TGTGCCAGCAGCTTGTCGGCGACTAGCGGGGAAACAGATACGCAGTATTTT.

V is TRBV28 and J is TRBJ2-1; D possibly corresponds to TRBD1 (6 bases). V was pared by 7 bases and J by 0 bases, with 25 bases between. The CDR3 sequence is 19 residues long. From germline, CDR1 is MDHEN and CDR2 SYDVKM. The CDR3 is CASNRPGHQQRSSYNEQFF. Written as DNA, the CDR3 is TGTGCCAGCAACCGTCCGGGACACCAACAAAGGAGCTCCTACAATGAGCAGTTCTTC.

The genes are TRBV7-9 and TRBJ2-7; TRBD1 matches 8 bases. The germline V gene encodes CDR1 SEHNR and CDR2 FQNEAQ (reference sequence). The CDR3 consists of 15 residues. V lost 1 base to trimming and J lost 3 bases; unmatched junction nucleotides: 5. The CDR3 here is CASSLDRGEFYEQYF. The CDR3 DNA reads TGTGCCAGCAGCTTAGACAGGGGGGAATTCTACGAGCAGTACTTC.

This chain joins TRBV10-3 and TRBJ1-1; TRBD1 matches at 7 bases. The trim removed 3 bases at V and 4 bases at J, leaving 11 bases unmatched. The CDR3 sequence is 16 residues long. Germline loops: CDR1 ENHRY, CDR2 SYGVKD. The CDR3 bases are TGTGCCATCAGTGAACAGAGACAGGGAATTTTCACTGAAGCTTTCTTT. Translated, it gives CAISEQRQGIFTEAFF.

The genes are TRBV19 and TRBJ2-5; 8 bases match TRBD2. The V segment lost 5 bases and the J segment 1 base; nucleotides outside the gene matches: 6. There are 15 residues in the CDR3. CDR1 LNHDA and CDR2 SQIVND come from the germline V gene (reference sequence). The CDR3 is CASSVTGGTQETQYF. The DNA for the CDR3 is TGTGCCAGTAGTGTAACGGGGGGGACCCAAGAGACCCAGTACTTC.

The CDR3 sequence: CASSIQSGPKENTEAFF. The CDR3 nucleotides are TGTGCCAGCAGCATCCAGTCGGGCCCCAAAGAGAACACTGAAGCTTTCTTT. The genes are TRBV21-1 and TRBJ1-1. TRBV21-1 is listed as a pseudogene. This CDR3 contains 17 residues.

The chain carries TRBV28 and TRBJ2-7; D is tentatively TRBD1 or TRBD2 (5 bases each). V lost 3 bases, J lost 5 bases, and 23 bases lay in between. Germline lookup yields CDR1 MDHEN and CDR2 SYDVKM. The CDR3 extends over 17 amino acids. The DNA for the CDR3 is TGTGCCAGCAGTTTTTGGGGACCGGACCGTTCTGGAGACGAGCAGTACTTC. Its translation: CASSFWGPDRSGDEQYF.

As DNA, the CDR3 is TGTGCCAGCAGTTTAAGGTCACAGGGGGCACACCAAGAGACCCAGTACTTC. This encodes CASSLRSQGAHQETQYF. The chain links TRBV28 to TRBJ2-5; 9 positions match TRBD1. Per germline, CDR1 MDHEN and CDR2 SYDVKM. Losses at the gene ends were 2 bases for V and 0 bases for J; bases not matched to a gene: 7. The CDR3 extends over 17 amino acids.

This chain joins TRBV6-6 and TRBJ1-2; maybe TRBD1 (5 bases). V lost 10 bases and J 4 bases, leaving 16 bases between the germline ends. Germline CDR1 and CDR2: MNHNY and SVGAGI (reference sequence). CDR3 size: 13 residues. The CDR3: CAILRGNLYGYTF. The DNA of the CDR3 is TGTGCCATCCTAAGGGGAAATCTCTATGGCTACACCTTC.

V gene TRBV19 combines with J gene TRBJ1-1, with D possibly matching TRBD1 (5 bases). Trimming pared 5 bases from V and 7 bases from J, leaving 20 bases between. This CDR3 has 15 amino acids. The germline V gene encodes CDR1 LNHDA and CDR2 SQIVND (reference sequence). The CDR3 DNA sequence: TGTGCCAGTAGTCCGATGGACATTTGTAGCATTGAAGCTTTCTTT. Residues: CASSPMDICSIEAFF.